This TCR beta chain emerged from a study of breast tumors, draining lymph nodes, adjacent tissues. Axillary draining lymph nodes of breast cancer patients supplied the node samples. Study conclusions and caveats: Tumor T cell lymph node origin was a supported hypothesis, not proven.

In the case of this clonotype: Its cognate antigen is unknown.

In TCRdb, the multiplex PCR reads were re-called with MiXCR into one record per CDR3 protein. The table lists 190,000 or so distinct CDR3 sequences, roughly 31% of them singletons. V was clipped by 4 bases and J by 6 bases; unmatched bases: 7. The CDR3 loop spans 15 amino acids. CDR1 is LNHDA, CDR2 SQIVND, per germline (reference sequence). The source is a female donor with breast cancer. Some clones in this sample may be carry-over from other donors' samples. This chain connects TRBV19 to TRBJ1-4, with TRBD1 matching 8 bases. The sample consisted of axillary lymph node tissue. CDR3 in amino acids: CASSTRQTGDEKLFF. In nucleotides, the CDR3 is TGTGCCAGTAGTACCCGGCAGACAGGGGATGAAAAACTGTTTTTT.